This TCR beta chain is from a study of vaccination effects on CD4 cells after COVID-19. About the study: The ViraFEST assay expanded antigen-specific CD4+ T cells with viral peptide pools before sequencing. Relative to the second dose, post-vaccine samples were obtained a median of 72 days later. Study outcomes and limitations: Convalescent patients were scarce, and early post-infection timepoints were absent.

Profiled with immunoSEQ multiplex PCR; TCRdb holds only in-frame clones, not every one. The sample yields about 66,000 clones, 70% to 85% seen once. Germline CDR1 and CDR2: MGHRA and YSYEKL. Between the trimmed V and J ends, which lost 4 bases and 5 bases, there was a span of 12 bases. This CDR3 is built from 14 residues. Researchers isolated CD4+ T cells once approximately ten days of culture had elapsed. BNT162b2 vaccine or mRNA-1273 vaccine was given to participants in two doses. Each vaccine recipient was nucleocapsid antibody negative and had no prior SARS-CoV-2 infection. This clone was counted a single time. The antigen remains undetermined.

The J gene is TRBJ2-1, the V gene TRBV4-1; tentative D call: TRBD1 (6 bases). The sample in question was CD4+ T cells from PBMCs cultured without peptide, obtained after COVID-19 vaccination. This clonotype was obtained from a human donor who received a COVID-19 vaccine. The CDR3 sequence is CASSLLQGNNEQFF. CDR3 nucleotides: TGCGCCAGCAGCCTGCTTCAGGGGAACAATGAGCAGTTCTTC.